This passage covers 3 T cell receptor beta chains from one sample sequenced in a study of shared clonotypes between healthy human individuals. This table comes from immunoSEQ multiplex PCR, and its TCRdb copy is limited to in-frame clones, with some not included. The sample shows approximately 2.5 million clones, over 85% of them seen only once. The specimen was naive CD4+ T cells sorted from blood. The sample's subset: CD45RA+ positively selected. The receptor set was obtained from a young man in good health.

This rearrangement joins TRBV7-9 to TRBJ1-4; D gene unclear. The CDR3 is made up of 14 amino acids. V lost 5 bases and J lost 1, with 8 bases in between. The germline V gene encodes CDR1 SEHNR and CDR2 FQNEAQ (reference sequence). CDR3 DNA sequence: TGTGCCAGCAGCCTATCTTTAACTAATGAAAAACTGTTTTTT. This sequence encodes CASSLSLTNEKLFF. Looking up the rest from reference TRBV7-9 and TRBJ1-4 gives the full variable domain: DTGVSQNPRHKITKRGQNVTFRCDPISEHNRLYWYRQTLGQGPEFLTYFQNEAQLEKSRLLSDRFSAERPKGSFSTLEIQRTEQGDSAMYLCASSLSLTNEKLFFGSGTQLSVL.

This rearrangement joins TRBV27 to TRBJ2-1; 7 nucleotides line up with TRBD1. The V and J ends lost 1 base and 2 bases, in that order; junction bases with no gene match: 5. CDR3 length: 16 amino acids. Per germline, CDR1 MNHEY and CDR2 SMNVEV (reference sequence). CDR3 region: CASSLWGTGAYNEQFF. The DNA of the CDR3 is TGTGCCAGCAGTTTATGGGGCACAGGGGCCTACAATGAGCAGTTCTTC.

This clone was counted between two and nine times. The chain employs TRBV7-9 and TRBJ1-1; perhaps TRBD1 as D (5 bases). The CDR3 has 12 residues. CDR1 is SEHNR and CDR2 is FQNEAQ in the germline V gene (reference sequence). Trimming took 10 bases from V and 3 from J, leaving 12 bases between them. The CDR3 DNA sequence: TGTGCCACAAGCGGAGGGGACACTGAAGCTTTCTTT. It translates to CATSGGDTEAFF. Full variable domain (rest looked up from reference TRBV7-9 and TRBJ1-1): DTGVSQNPRHKITKRGQNVTFRCDPISEHNRLYWYRQTLGQGPEFLTYFQNEAQLEKSRLLSDRFSAERPKGSFSTLEIQRTEQGDSAMYLCATSGGDTEAFFGQGTRLTVV.